The present TCR beta chain was sequenced within a study of vaccination effects on CD4 cells after COVID-19. Sequencing was performed with immunoSEQ multiplex PCR; in TCRdb, only in-frame clones are kept and a portion is missing. This sample has approximately 82,000 clones, with about 74% found just once. Viral peptide pools were used in the ViraFEST assay to expand antigen-specific CD4+ T cells, and sequencing came afterward. Cells that had been cultured for roughly ten days were the source of isolated CD4+ T cells. Wells each received around 2 million PBMC, cultured with approximately 9.1 IU/ml IL-2 and about 10 ug/ml peptides. The junction had 19 bases not matched to a gene; V was cut back by 4 bases and J by 2 bases. The CDR3 spans 20 residues. CDR1 and CDR2 from the germline V gene are KGHDR and SFDVKD. Notes on this clone: Its antigen is not identified.

This TCR was recovered from a human donor who received a COVID-19 vaccine. The material was CD4+ T cells from PBMCs cultured with HCoV-229E spike peptides, obtained before COVID-19 vaccination. The chain couples TRBV24-1 to TRBJ2-3, with 8 bases that match TRBD1. CDR3: CATSDRAGTGVPYSTDTQYF. CDR3 DNA sequence: TGTGCCACCAGTGACAGAGCCGGGACAGGAGTCCCCTACTCCACAGATACGCAGTATTTT.